Here is one T cell receptor beta chain with its context. The data stem from a study of blood T cell repertoires in COVID-19. About the research overall: Whether acute or convalescent, the COVID-19 samples came from the United States, Italy and Spain.

Per the original methods: Reference gene primers were amplified, and this amplification served to estimate nucleated cell counts. Assay: immunoSEQ multiplex PCR; the TCRdb copy retains only in-frame clones and omits some. V, J and clone size reflect that table, while D and trimming were determined from the DNA. The table shows some 260,000 clones, with approximately 80% occurring only once. Germline CDR1 GTSNPN, CDR2 SVGIG (reference sequence). V dropped 2 bases and J dropped 2; count of bases not matched to a gene: 17. CDR3 size: 19 residues. The clonotype was recovered from a woman older than 75 with active or convalescent COVID-19. The material sequenced was peripheral blood. The V and J genes are TRBV30 and TRBJ1-5; 8 bases map to TRBD1. CDR3 DNA sequence: TGTGCCTGGAGTCCTCGCTTAGGACAGGGAAAGGGAGGCAATCAGCCCCAGCATTTT. Protein: CAWSPRLGQGKGGNQPQHF.